The 10 T cell receptor beta chains reported below all come from one sample, sequenced in a study of regulatory T cells in long-lasting Graves disease. As for time point: newly diagnosed GD, antithyroid drugs for less than 3 months. PBMC-extracted RNA yielded the TCR library. Combining iRepertoire HTBI primers with Arm-PCR of CDR3 regions, the authors built TCR beta libraries. TCRdb re-derived calls from the multiplex PCR reads in MiXCR, one entry per CDR3 protein. The sample holds 300,000 to 400,000 distinct CDR3 sequences, roughly a sixth seen once. Sequenced material: peripheral blood mononuclear cells (PBMCs), taken at new diagnosis, from a patient treated with antithyroid drugs. All receptors come from a female donor with Graves disease.

This chain connects TRBV7-9 to TRBJ2-1; D could derive from TRBD1 or TRBD2 (5 bases each). The V and J ends lost 3 bases and 0 bases respectively, with 9 bases between them. The CDR3 loop spans 15 amino acids. Germline V CDR1 and CDR2: SEHNR, FQNEAQ (reference sequence). The CDR3 reads CASSLGDGSYNEQFF. Here the CDR3 DNA reads TGTGCCAGCAGCTTGGGGGACGGCTCCTACAATGAGCAGTTCTTC.

Remarks on this clonotype: This may stem from a read error, because a much larger clone lies one nucleotide away. The rearrangement uses TRBV11-2 and TRBJ2-2; TRBD2 agrees at 8 bases. The CDR3 is made up of 16 amino acids. Unmatched junction bases numbered 7, after V lost 3 bases and J lost 4 bases. Germline loops: CDR1 SGHAT, CDR2 FQNNGV. CDR3 protein: CASSLGASGFTGELFF. CDR3 DNA: TGTGCCAGCAGCTTGGGGGCTAGCGGGTTCACCGGGGAGCTGTTTTTT.

This clonotype appeared many times. The chain recombines TRBV2 with TRBJ1-2; D not resolved. Germline CDR1 SNHLY, CDR2 FYNNEI. The CDR3 is 14 residues long. V dropped 5 bases and J dropped 2 bases, with 12 bases sitting between them. CDR3 coding DNA: TGTGCCAGCAGTCTGAGGGAAACCAACTATGGCTACACCTTC. Amino acid sequence: CASSLRETNYGYTF.

This clonotype occurred a few times. This chain connects TRBV27 to TRBJ1-2; 9 positions match TRBD1. The CDR3 spans 16 residues. The junction had 16 bases not matched to a gene; V was cut back by 6 bases and J by 8 bases. The V gene's germline CDR1 is MNHEY and CDR2 SMNVEV (reference sequence). The CDR3 is CASSHTRGQGHWGYTF. In DNA, the CDR3 is TGTGCCAGCAGCCATACCCGGGGACAGGGTCATTGGGGCTACACCTTC.

This clonotype was seen ten or more times. This chain uses TRBV20-1 with TRBJ1-1; D is ambiguous. CDR1 and CDR2 (germline): DFQATT, SNEGSKA (reference sequence). CDR3 length: 14 amino acids. V lost 0 bases and J lost 1, with 9 bases in between. CDR3 protein: CSARDPAKNTEAFF. The DNA for the CDR3 is TGCAGTGCTAGAGATCCCGCAAAGAACACTGAAGCTTTCTTT.

For this clonotype: Possible read error: a much larger clone is one base away. This chain links TRBV12-3 or TRBV12-4 with TRBJ1-1; weak D call: TRBD1 (5 bases). V was shortened by 8 bases and J by 4 bases, with 20 bases between the two germline ends. This CDR3 region has 15 residues. The CDR3 coding sequence is TGTGCCAGCGGGCTCAGTCCCGCAGGGCTCACTGAAGCTTTCTTT. Amino acid sequence: CASGLSPAGLTEAFF.

This clonotype appeared many times. The J gene is TRBJ2-5, the V gene TRBV3-1; tentative D call: TRBD1 (6 bases). Trimming took off 7 bases at V and 2 bases at J, with 14 bases between the two ends. Germline CDR1 is LGHDT and CDR2 is YNNKEL (reference sequence). CDR3 size: 14 residues. The CDR3 is CASTPTGKQETQYF. The DNA of the CDR3 is TGTGCCAGCACCCCGACAGGCAAACAAGAGACCCAGTACTTC.

This clonotype has only a few counts. The rearrangement joins TRBV7-6 to TRBJ1-2; the D is unclear. Trimming pared 5 bases from V and 7 bases from J, leaving 14 bases between. Per the germline V gene, CDR1 is SGHVS and CDR2 is FNYEAQ. The CDR3 runs to 13 residues. The CDR3 DNA reads as TGTGCCAGCAGCCCGCCCGGGGAGGGTGGCTACACCTTC. Its translation is CASSPPGEGGYTF.

This chain connects TRBV7-8 to TRBJ2-2; tentative D call: TRBD2 (7 bases). V lost 1 base, J lost 2 bases, and 20 bases lay in between. Germline-derived CDR1 and CDR2 are SGHVS and FQNEAQ. The CDR3 covers 19 residues. CDR3 sequence (DNA): TGTGCCAGCAGCTTAGAGAGGGGGGGCGGGGGCGATAACACCGGGGAGCTGTTTTTT. Its protein is CASSLERGGGGDNTGELFF.

This clonotype appeared a few times. This sequence joins TRBV3-1 and TRBJ1-1, with D hard to call. This CDR3 spans 14 amino acids. Germline V lookup: CDR1 LGHDT, CDR2 YNNKEL (reference sequence). Trimming cost V 4 bases and J 12 bases, with 21 bases left between them. The CDR3 DNA reads as TGTGCCAGCAGCCGAGTAGACGAGGCGGTGGTAACTTTCTTT. It is translated as CASSRVDEAVVTFF.